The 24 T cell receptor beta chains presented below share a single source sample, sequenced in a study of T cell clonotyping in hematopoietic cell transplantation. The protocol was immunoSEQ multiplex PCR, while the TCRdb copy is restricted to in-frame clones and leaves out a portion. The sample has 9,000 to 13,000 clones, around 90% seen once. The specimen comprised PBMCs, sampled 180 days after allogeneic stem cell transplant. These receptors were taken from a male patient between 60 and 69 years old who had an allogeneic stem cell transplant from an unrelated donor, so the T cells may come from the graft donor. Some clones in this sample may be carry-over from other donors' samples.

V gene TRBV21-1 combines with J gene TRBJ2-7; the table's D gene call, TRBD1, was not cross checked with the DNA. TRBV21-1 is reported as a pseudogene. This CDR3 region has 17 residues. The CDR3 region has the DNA TGTGCCAGCAGCTCTCACTGGACCGGGACAGGGGATTACGAGCAGTACTTC. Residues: CASSSHWTGTGDYEQYF.

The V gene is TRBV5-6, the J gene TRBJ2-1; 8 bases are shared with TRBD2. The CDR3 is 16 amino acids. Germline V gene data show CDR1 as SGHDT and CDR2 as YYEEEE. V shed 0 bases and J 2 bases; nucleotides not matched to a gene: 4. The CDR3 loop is CASSLGAGGAYNEQFF. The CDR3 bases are TGTGCCAGCAGCTTGGGCGCCGGGGGGGCCTACAATGAGCAGTTCTTC.

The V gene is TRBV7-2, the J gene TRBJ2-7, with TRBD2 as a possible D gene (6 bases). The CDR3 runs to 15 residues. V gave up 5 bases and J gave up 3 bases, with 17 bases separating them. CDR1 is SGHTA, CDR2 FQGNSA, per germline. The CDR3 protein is CASSHGGVRSYEQYF. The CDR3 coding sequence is TGTGCCAGCAGCCATGGCGGGGTTAGAAGCTACGAGCAGTACTTC.

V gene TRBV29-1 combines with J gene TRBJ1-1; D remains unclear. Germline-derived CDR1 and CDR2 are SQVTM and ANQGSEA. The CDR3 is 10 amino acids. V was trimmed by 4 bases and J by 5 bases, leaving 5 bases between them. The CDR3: CSVVQTEAFF. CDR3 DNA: TGCAGCGTTGTCCAGACTGAAGCTTTCTTT.

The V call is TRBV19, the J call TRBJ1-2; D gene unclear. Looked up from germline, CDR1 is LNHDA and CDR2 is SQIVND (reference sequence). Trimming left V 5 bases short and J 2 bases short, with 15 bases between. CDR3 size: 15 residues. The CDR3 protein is CASSSRSSLNYGYTF. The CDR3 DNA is TGTGCCAGTAGTTCCCGATCGTCTCTCAACTATGGCTACACCTTC.

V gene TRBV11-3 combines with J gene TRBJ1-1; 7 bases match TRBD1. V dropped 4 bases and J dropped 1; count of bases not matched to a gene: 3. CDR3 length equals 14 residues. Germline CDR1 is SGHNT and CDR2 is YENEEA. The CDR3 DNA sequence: TGTGCCAGCAGCTCGACAGGGTCGAACACTGAAGCTTTCTTT. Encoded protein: CASSSTGSNTEAFF.

The CDR3 protein is CASRTGSEAFF. CDR3 in DNA: TGTGCCAGCAGGACAGGGTCTGAAGCTTTCTTT. V gene TRBV2 combines with J gene TRBJ1-1, with TRBD1 matching over 7 bases. This CDR3 region has 11 residues. Germline lookup yields CDR1 SNHLY and CDR2 FYNNEI. Unmatched junction bases numbered 1, after V lost 6 bases and J lost 6 bases.

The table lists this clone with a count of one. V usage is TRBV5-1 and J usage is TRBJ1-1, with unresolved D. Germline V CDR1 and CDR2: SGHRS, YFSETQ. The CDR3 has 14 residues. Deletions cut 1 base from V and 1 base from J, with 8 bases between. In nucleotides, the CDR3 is TGCGCCAGCAGCTTGATTGAGGCGAACACTGAAGCTTTCTTT. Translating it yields CASSLIEANTEAFF.

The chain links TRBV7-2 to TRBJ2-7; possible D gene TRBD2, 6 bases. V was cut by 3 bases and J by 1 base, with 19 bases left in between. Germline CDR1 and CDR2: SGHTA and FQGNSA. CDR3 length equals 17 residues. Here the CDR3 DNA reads TGTGCCAGCAGCTTCGCCGGGGGACGCTCGCCATCCTACGAGCAGTACTTC. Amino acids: CASSFAGGRSPSYEQYF.

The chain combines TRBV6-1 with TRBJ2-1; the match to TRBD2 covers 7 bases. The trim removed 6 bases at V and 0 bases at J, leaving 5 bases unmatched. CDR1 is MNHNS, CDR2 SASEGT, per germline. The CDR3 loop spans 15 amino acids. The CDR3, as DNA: TGTGCCAGCAGAGGACTAGGAGACTCCTACAATGAGCAGTTCTTC. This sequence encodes CASRGLGDSYNEQFF.

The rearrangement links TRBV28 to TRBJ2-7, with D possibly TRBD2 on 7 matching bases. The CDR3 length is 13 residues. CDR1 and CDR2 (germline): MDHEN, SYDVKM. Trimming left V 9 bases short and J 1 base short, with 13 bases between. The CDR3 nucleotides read TGTGCCAGTCGAGGGGGGGGGTCCTACGAGCAGTACTTC. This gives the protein CASRGGGSYEQYF.

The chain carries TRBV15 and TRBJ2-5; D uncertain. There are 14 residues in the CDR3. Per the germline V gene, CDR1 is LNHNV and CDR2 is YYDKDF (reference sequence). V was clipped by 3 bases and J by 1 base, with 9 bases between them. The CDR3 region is CATSRQSSQETQYF. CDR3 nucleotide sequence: TGTGCCACCAGCAGGCAATCATCCCAAGAGACCCAGTACTTC. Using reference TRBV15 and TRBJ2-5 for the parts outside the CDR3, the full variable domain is DAMVIQNPRYQVTQFGKPVTLSCSQTLNHNVMYWYQQKSSQAPKLLFHYYDKDFNNEADTPDNFQSRRPNTSFCFLDIRSPGLGDTAMYLCATSRQSSQETQYFGPGTRLLVL.

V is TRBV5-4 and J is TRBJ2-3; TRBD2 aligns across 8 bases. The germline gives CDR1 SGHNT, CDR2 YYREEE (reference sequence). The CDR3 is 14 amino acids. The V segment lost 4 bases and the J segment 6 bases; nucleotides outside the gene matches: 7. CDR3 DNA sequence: TGTGCCAGCAGCGGGAAGCGGGGGACGGATACGCAGTATTTT. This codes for CASSGKRGTDTQYF.

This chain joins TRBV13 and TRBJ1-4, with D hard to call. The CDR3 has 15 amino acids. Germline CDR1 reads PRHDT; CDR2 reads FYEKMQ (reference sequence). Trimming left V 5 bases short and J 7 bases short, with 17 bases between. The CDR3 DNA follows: TGTGCCAGCAGCGTAGCAGACCATCTTAGTGAAAAACTGTTTTTT. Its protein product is CASSVADHLSEKLFF.

The CDR3 DNA sequence: TGTGCCAGTAGTAAAACACGCGGTTATGAAGCTTTCTTT. It codes for CASSKTRGYEAFF. This sequence joins TRBV19 and TRBJ1-1; D unresolved. CDR1 is LNHDA, CDR2 SQIVND, per germline (reference sequence). This CDR3 comprises 13 residues. V was pared by 4 bases and J by 7 bases, with 13 bases between.

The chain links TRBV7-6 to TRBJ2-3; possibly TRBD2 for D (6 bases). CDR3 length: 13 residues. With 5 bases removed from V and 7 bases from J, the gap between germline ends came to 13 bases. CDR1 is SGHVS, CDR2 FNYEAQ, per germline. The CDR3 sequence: CASSKQAGYTQYF. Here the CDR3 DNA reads TGTGCCAGCAGCAAACAGGCGGGGTATACGCAGTATTTT. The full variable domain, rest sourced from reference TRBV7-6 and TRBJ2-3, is GAGVSQSPRYKVTKRGQDVALRCDPISGHVSLYWYRQALGQGPEFLTYFNYEAQQDKSGLPNDRFSAERPEGSISTLTIQRTEQRDSAMYRCASSKQAGYTQYFGPGTRLTVL.

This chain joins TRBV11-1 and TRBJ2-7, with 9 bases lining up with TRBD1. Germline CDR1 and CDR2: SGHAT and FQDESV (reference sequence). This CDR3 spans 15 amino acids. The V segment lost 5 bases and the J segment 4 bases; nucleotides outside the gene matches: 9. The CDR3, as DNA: TGTGCCAGCAGCAAAAATGGACAGGGGCAATACGAGCAGTACTTC. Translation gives CASSKNGQGQYEQYF.

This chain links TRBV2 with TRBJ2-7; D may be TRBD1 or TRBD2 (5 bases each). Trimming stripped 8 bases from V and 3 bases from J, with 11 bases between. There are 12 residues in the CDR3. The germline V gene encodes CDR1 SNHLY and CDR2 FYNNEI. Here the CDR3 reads CASGAEGYEQYF. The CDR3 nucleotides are TGTGCCAGCGGGGCCGAGGGCTACGAGCAGTACTTC.

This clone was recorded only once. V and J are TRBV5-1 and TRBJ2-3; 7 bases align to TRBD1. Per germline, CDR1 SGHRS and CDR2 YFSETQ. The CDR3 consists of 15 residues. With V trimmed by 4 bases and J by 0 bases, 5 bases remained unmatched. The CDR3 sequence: CASSDTGASTDTQYF. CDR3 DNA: TGCGCCAGCAGCGATACAGGGGCCAGCACAGATACGCAGTATTTT.

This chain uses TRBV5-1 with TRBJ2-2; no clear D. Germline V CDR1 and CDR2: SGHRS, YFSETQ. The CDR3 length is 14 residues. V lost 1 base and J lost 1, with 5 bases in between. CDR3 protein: CASSLTVNTGELFF. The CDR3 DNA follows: TGCGCCAGCAGCTTGACGGTGAACACCGGGGAGCTGTTTTTT.

This CDR3 is CASSPVSGSPLHF. The DNA for the CDR3 is TGTGCCAGCAGTCCGGTATCAGGGTCACCCCTCCACTTT. The V call is TRBV6-6, the J call TRBJ1-6; TRBD1 is a possible D gene (5 bases). CDR1 MNHNY and CDR2 SVGAGI come from the germline V gene (reference sequence). The CDR3 runs to 13 residues. V dropped 5 bases and J dropped 10 bases, with 12 bases sitting between them.

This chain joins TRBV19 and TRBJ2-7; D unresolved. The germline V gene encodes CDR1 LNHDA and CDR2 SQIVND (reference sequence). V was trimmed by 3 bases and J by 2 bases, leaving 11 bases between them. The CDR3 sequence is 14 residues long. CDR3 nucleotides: TGTGCCAGTAGTATCGTGGACGGGCCCTACGAGCAGTACTTC. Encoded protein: CASSIVDGPYEQYF.

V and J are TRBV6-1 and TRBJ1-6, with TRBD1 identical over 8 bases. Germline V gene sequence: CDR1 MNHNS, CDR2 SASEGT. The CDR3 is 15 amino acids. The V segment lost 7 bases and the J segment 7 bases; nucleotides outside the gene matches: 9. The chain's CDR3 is CASTLTGGTNSPLHF. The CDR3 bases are TGTGCCAGCACCTTAACAGGGGGGACCAATTCACCCCTCCACTTT.

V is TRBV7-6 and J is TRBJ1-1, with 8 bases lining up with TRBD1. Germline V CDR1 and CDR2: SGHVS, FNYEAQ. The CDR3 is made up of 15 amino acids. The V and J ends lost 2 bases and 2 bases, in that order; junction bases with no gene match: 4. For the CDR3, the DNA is TGTGCCAGCAGCTTACAGGGGGCGTTTAACACTGAAGCTTTCTTT. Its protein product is CASSLQGAFNTEAFF.